This TCR beta chain was found in a study of blood T cell repertoires in COVID-19. Study details: Samples came from the United States, Italy and Spain, spanning acute and convalescent COVID-19. From T cells, B-cell-depleted T cells, or PBMCs came the material, which was cDNA or gDNA.

This clone has just a few counts. Study processing details: Estimation of nucleated cell counts relied on the amplification of reference gene primers. TCRdb's copy holds only in-frame clones and misses some; the assay was immunoSEQ multiplex PCR. That table furnishes V, J and clone size, whereas the DNA furnished D and trimming. The sample contains a few hundred thousand clones, 65% to 85% of which appear only once. CDR1 is SGHAT and CDR2 is FQDESV in the germline V gene (reference sequence). The CDR3 totals 15 residues. V dropped 2 bases and J dropped 4 bases, with 14 bases sitting between them. The chain uses TRBV11-1 and TRBJ1-1; D ambiguous. The sequence derives from a human donor in a cohort sampled during active COVID-19. Sequenced sample: peripheral blood. The DNA for the CDR3 is TGTGCCAGCAGCTTAAGCCACGGATCGGGCACTGAAGCTTTCTTT. Amino acid sequence: CASSLSHGSGTEAFF.